Following are 13 T cell receptor beta chains from one sample sequenced in a study of blood T cell repertoires in COVID-19. The data were produced by immunoSEQ multiplex PCR, yet TCRdb's version contains in-frame clones alone and is incomplete. This sample has approximately 50,000 clones, with around 85% found just once. Sequenced input: peripheral blood. These receptors were obtained from a man in his 60s with acute or convalescent COVID-19.

The table lists this clone with a few counts. The rearrangement links TRBV6-5 to TRBJ1-4; 7 bases match TRBD1. V gave up 6 bases and J gave up 8 bases; unmatched junction bases: 6. Germline CDR1 MNHEY, CDR2 SVGAGI. The length of the CDR3 is 13 residues. The CDR3 spells CASRDRPGEKLFF. Here the CDR3 DNA reads TGTGCCAGCAGGGACAGGCCAGGGGAAAAACTGTTTTTT.

The V gene is TRBV28, the J gene TRBJ1-2; D uncertain. The V gene lost 3 bases and the J gene lost 4 bases, with 15 bases spanning the gap. There are 15 residues in the CDR3. Germline assignment: CDR1 MDHEN and CDR2 SYDVKM. The CDR3 sequence is CASSLQAGQSYGYTF. The CDR3, as DNA: TGTGCCAGCAGTTTGCAGGCAGGCCAAAGCTATGGCTACACCTTC.

This clone was seen a single time. V is TRBV7-9 and J is TRBJ2-3; D gene uncertain. Germline lookup yields CDR1 SEHNR and CDR2 FQNEAQ (reference sequence). V was trimmed by 1 base and J by 1 base, leaving 6 bases between them. The CDR3 covers 14 residues. The CDR3 region is CASSLELRTDTQYF. CDR3 bases: TGTGCCAGCAGCTTAGAACTACGCACAGATACGCAGTATTTT.

This clone has only one observation. The gene calls are TRBV7-8 and TRBJ2-1; 7 bases are a match to TRBD2. Trimming took 10 bases from V and 7 from J; bases not matched to a gene: 13. CDR3 size: 14 residues. The V gene's germline CDR1 is SGHVS and CDR2 FQNEAQ. CDR3 DNA: TGTGCCACCAGAAAAGGACCCGGGGGGAATGAGCAGTTCTTC. Translation gives CATRKGPGGNEQFF.

This sequence joins TRBV3-1 (or the pseudogene TRBV3-2) and TRBJ2-7; 8 nucleotides line up with TRBD2. Germline loops: CDR1 LGHDT, CDR2 YNNKEL (reference sequence). The J segment lost 7 bases and the V segment lost 4 bases, leaving 9 bases of the junction unmatched. CDR3 length: 14 residues. The CDR3 sequence: CASSPGLAPLEQYF. CDR3 bases: TGTGCCAGCAGCCCCGGACTAGCTCCCCTGGAGCAGTACTTC.

In this sample, this clone turned up once. The chain combines TRBV7-9 with TRBJ1-3; tentatively, D is TRBD1 (5 bases). The germline V and J ends were trimmed by 7 bases and 0 bases, with 16 bases remaining between them. Germline values: CDR1 SEHNR, CDR2 FQNEAQ (reference sequence). The CDR3 runs 16 residues. The CDR3 here is CASTIGVSYSGNTIYF. The DNA of the CDR3 is TGTGCCAGCACCATAGGGGTGTCGTACTCTGGAAACACCATATATTTT.

This sequence joins TRBV28 and TRBJ1-5; the match to TRBD1 covers 8 bases. V was pared by 6 bases and J by 2 bases, with 6 bases of the junction left unmatched. Germline assignment: CDR1 MDHEN and CDR2 SYDVKM. The CDR3 has 15 residues. The CDR3 sequence is CASRLQGQGNQPQHF. The DNA of the CDR3 is TGTGCCAGCAGGCTCCAGGGACAGGGCAATCAGCCCCAGCATTTT. Full variable domain (missing parts from reference TRBV28 and TRBJ1-5): DVKVTQSSRYLVKRTGEKVFLECVQDMDHENMFWYRQDPGLGLRLIYFSYDVKMKEKGDIPEGYSVSREKKERFSLILESASTNQTSMYLCASRLQGQGNQPQHFGDGTRLSIL.

A remark on this clone: Other nucleotide sequences in the sample specify the same CDR3. The J gene is TRBJ1-2, the V gene TRBV28; D remains unclear. There are 12 residues in the CDR3. V gave up 3 bases and J gave up 7 bases, with 9 bases separating them. Germline CDR1 is MDHEN and CDR2 is SYDVKM. The CDR3 DNA reads as TGTGCCAGCAGTTTGGTTACGGGTGGCTACACCTTC. It codes for CASSLVTGGYTF.

The chain joins TRBV19 to TRBJ1-3; no firm D call. Germline loops: CDR1 LNHDA, CDR2 SQIVND (reference sequence). The CDR3 extends over 17 amino acids. V lost 3 bases, J lost 0 bases, and 15 bases lay in between. The CDR3, as DNA: TGTGCCAGTAGTATTCGCCGGGATGGAGGCTCTGGAAACACCATATATTTT. It yields the protein CASSIRRDGGSGNTIYF. Full variable domain (outside the CDR3, taken from reference TRBV19 and TRBJ1-3): DGGITQSPKYLFRKEGQNVTLSCEQNLNHDAMYWYRQDPGQGLRLIYYSQIVNDFQKGDIAEGYSVSREKKESFPLTVTSAQKNPTAFYLCASSIRRDGGSGNTIYFGEGSWLTVV.

The rearrangement links TRBV18 to TRBJ1-5; D unresolved. The ends were cut back, 3 bases at V and 0 bases at J, with 9 bases in the middle. The germline gives CDR1 KGHSH, CDR2 LQKENI. This CDR3 is 15 amino acids long. CDR3 nucleotides: TGTGCCAGCTCACCCCCCGGTACTAGCAATCAGCCCCAGCATTTT. It codes for CASSPPGTSNQPQHF.

The chain joins TRBV11-2 to TRBJ2-3; 10 bases align to TRBD2. V shed 3 bases, J shed 14 bases, and the junction held 8 bases outside the gene matches. The CDR3 contains 13 residues. CDR1 and CDR2 from the germline V gene are SGHAT and FQNNGV. CDR3: CASSFSSGTSVYF. As DNA, the CDR3 is TGTGCCAGCAGCTTCTCTTCCGGGACTAGCGTGTATTTT.

This chain links TRBV7-9 with TRBJ2-7; a weak D match, TRBD1 (5 bases). Germline CDR1 SEHNR, CDR2 FQNEAQ (reference sequence). The CDR3 spans 15 residues. Trimming pared 0 bases from V and 0 bases from J, leaving 9 bases between. CDR3 loop: CASSLANRTSYEQYF. CDR3 nucleotide sequence: TGTGCCAGCAGCTTAGCTAACAGGACCTCCTACGAGCAGTACTTC.

The chain combines TRBV24-1 with TRBJ1-3; D might be TRBD1 (5 bases). Germline loops: CDR1 KGHDR, CDR2 SFDVKD. The CDR3 extends over 15 amino acids. V lost 2 bases and J 0 bases, leaving 7 bases between the germline ends. This CDR3 is CATSDSGGSGNTIYF. Here the CDR3 DNA reads TGTGCCACCAGTGATTCGGGGGGCTCTGGAAACACCATATATTTT.